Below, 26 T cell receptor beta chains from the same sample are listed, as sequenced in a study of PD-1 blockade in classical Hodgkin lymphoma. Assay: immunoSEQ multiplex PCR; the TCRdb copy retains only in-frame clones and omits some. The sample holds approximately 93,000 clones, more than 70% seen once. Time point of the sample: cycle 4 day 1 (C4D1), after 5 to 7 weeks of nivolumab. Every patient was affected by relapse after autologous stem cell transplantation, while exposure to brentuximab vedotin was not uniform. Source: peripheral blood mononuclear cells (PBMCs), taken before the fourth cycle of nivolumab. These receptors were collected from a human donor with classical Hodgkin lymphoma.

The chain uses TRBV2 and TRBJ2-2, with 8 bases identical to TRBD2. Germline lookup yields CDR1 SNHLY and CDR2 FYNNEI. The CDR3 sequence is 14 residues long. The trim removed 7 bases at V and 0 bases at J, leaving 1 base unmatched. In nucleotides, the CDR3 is TGTGCCAGCACCGGGAGGGCGAACACCGGGGAGCTGTTTTTT. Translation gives CASTGRANTGELFF. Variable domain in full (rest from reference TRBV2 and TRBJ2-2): EPEVTQTPSHQVTQMGQEVILRCVPISNHLYFYWYRQILGQKVEFLVSFYNNEISEKSEIFDDQFSVERPDGSNFTLKIRSTKLEDSAMYFCASTGRANTGELFFGEGSRLTVL.

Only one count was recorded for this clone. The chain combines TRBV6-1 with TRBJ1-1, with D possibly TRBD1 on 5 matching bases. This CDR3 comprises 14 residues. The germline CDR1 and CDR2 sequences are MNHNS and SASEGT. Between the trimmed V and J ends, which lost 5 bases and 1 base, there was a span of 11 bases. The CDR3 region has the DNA TGTGCCAGCAGTTCCGGGACGGGGAACACTGAAGCTTTCTTT. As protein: CASSSGTGNTEAFF.

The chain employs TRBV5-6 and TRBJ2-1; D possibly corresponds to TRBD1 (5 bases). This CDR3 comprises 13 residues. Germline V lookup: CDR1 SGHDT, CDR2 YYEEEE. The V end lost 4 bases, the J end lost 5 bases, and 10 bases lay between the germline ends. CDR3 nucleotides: TGTGCCAGCAGCGCTGACAGCGACAATGAGCAGTTCTTC. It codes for CASSADSDNEQFF.

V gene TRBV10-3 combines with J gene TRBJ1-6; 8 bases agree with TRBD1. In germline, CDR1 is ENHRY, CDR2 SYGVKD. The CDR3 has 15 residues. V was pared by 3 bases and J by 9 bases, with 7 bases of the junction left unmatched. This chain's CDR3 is CAISDGQGLGSPLHF. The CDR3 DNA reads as TGTGCCATCAGTGACGGACAGGGACTGGGTTCACCCCTCCACTTT.

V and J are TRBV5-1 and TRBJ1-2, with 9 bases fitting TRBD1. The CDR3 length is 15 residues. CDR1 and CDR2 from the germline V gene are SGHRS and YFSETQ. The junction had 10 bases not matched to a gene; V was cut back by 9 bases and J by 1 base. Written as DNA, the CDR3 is TGCGCCACCCGGACAGGGGTTTCTTTTAACTATGGCTACACCTTC. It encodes CATRTGVSFNYGYTF.

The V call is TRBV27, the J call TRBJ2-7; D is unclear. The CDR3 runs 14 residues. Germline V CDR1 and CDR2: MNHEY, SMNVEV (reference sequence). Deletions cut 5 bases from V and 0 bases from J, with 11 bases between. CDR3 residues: CASSPTTNSYEQYF. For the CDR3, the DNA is TGTGCCAGCAGTCCAACCACCAACTCCTACGAGCAGTACTTC.

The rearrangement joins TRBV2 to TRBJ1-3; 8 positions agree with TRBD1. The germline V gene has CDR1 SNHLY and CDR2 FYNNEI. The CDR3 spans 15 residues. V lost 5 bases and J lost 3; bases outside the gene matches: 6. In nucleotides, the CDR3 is TGTGCCAGCAGTCGGGACAGGTCGAATGGAAACACCATATATTTT. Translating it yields CASSRDRSNGNTIYF.

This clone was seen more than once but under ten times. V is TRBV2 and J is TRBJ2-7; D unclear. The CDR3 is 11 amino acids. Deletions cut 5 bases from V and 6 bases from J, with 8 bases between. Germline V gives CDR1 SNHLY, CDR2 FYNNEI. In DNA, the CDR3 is TGTGCCAGCAGTTCCCATTCCGAGCAGTACTTC. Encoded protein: CASSSHSEQYF.

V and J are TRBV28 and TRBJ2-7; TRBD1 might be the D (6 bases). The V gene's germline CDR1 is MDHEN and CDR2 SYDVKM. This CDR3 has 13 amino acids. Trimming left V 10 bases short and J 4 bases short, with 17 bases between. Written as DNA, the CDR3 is TGTGCCACCACCGGGCTAGGGGGTTACGAGCAGTACTTC. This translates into CATTGLGGYEQYF.

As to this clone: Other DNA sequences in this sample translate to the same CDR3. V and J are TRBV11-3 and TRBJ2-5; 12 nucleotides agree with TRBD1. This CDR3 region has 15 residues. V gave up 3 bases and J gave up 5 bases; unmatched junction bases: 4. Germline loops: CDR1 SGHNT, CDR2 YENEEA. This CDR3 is CASSLGQGAGETQYF. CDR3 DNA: TGTGCCAGCAGCTTGGGACAGGGGGCAGGTGAGACCCAGTACTTC.

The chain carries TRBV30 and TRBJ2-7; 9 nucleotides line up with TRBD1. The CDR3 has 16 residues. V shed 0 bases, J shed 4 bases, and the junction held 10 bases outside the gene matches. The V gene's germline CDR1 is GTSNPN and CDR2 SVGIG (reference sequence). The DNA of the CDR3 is TGTGCCTGGAGTGTATACGGCTGGGACAGGGATTACGAGCAGTACTTC. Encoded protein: CAWSVYGWDRDYEQYF. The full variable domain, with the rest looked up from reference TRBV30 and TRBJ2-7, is SQTIHQWPATLVQPVGSPLSLECTVEGTSNPNLYWYRQAAGRGLQLLFYSVGIGQISSEVPQNLSASRPQDRQFILSSKKLLLSDSGFYLCAWSVYGWDRDYEQYFGPGTRLTVT.

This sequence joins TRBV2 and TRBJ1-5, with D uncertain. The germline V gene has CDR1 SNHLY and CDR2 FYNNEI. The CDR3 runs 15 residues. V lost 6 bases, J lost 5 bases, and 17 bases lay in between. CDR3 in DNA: TGTGCCAGCAGCGGTTCCGGGCCCTTATATCAGCCCCAGCATTTT. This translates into CASSGSGPLYQPQHF.

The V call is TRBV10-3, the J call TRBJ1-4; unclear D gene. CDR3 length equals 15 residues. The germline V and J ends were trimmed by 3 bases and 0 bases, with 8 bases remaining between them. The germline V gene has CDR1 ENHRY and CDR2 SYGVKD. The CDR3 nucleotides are TGTGCCATCAGTGACGAGACTGCAACTAATGAAAAACTGTTTTTT. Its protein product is CAISDETATNEKLFF.

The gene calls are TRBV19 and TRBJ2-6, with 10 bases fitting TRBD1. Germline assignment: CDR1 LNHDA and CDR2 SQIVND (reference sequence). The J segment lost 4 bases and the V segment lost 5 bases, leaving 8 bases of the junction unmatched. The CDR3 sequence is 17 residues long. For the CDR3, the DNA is TGTGCCAGTAGTTCCGGGACAGGGGAAGGAGGGGCCAACGTCCTGACTTTC. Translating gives CASSSGTGEGGANVLTF. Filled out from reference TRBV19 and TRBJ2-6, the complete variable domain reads DGGITQSPKYLFRKEGQNVTLSCEQNLNHDAMYWYRQDPGQGLRLIYYSQIVNDFQKGDIAEGYSVSREKKESFPLTVTSAQKNPTAFYLCASSSGTGEGGANVLTFGAGSRLTVL.

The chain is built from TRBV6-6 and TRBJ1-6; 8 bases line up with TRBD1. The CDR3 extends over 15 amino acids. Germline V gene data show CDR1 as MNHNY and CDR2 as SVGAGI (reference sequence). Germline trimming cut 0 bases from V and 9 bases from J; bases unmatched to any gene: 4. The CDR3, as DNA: TGTGCCAGCAGTTACTCAACACAGGGGGTTTCACCCCTCCACTTT. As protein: CASSYSTQGVSPLHF.

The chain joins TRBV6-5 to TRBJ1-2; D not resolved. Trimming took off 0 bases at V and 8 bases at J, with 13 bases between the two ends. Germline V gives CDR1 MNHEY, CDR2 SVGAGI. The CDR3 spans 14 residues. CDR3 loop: CASSYSMVLWGYTF. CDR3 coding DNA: TGTGCCAGCAGTTACTCGATGGTCTTATGGGGCTACACCTTC.

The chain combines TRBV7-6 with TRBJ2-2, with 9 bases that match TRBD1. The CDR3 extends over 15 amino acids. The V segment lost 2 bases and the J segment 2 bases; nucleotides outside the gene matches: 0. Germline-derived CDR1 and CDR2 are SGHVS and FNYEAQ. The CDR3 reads CASSLTGGNTGELFF. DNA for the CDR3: TGTGCCAGCAGCTTAACAGGGGGCAACACCGGGGAGCTGTTTTTT.

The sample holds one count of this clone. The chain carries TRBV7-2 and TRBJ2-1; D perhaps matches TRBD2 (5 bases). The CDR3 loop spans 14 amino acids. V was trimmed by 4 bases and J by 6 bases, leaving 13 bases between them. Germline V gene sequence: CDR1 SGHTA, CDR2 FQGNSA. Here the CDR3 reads CASSSQAAINEQFF. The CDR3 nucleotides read TGTGCCAGCAGCTCCCAAGCGGCGATCAATGAGCAGTTCTTC.

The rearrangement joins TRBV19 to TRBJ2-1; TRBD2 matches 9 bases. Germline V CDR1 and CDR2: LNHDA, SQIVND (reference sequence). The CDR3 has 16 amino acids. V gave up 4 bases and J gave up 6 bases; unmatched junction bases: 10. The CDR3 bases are TGTGCCAGTAGTACCCCACGCGGGGGGGTCGGCAATGAGCAGTTCTTC. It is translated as CASSTPRGGVGNEQFF.

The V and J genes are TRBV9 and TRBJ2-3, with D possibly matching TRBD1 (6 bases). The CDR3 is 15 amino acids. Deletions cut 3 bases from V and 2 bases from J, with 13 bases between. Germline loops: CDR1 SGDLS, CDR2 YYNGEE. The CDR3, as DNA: TGTGCCAGCAGCGCCGGACAGACTTACACAGATACGCAGTATTTT. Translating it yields CASSAGQTYTDTQYF.

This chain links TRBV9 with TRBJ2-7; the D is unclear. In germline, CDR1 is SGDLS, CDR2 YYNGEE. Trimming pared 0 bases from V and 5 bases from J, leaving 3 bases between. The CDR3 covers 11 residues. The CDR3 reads CASSVGNEQYF. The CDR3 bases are TGTGCCAGCAGCGTAGGCAACGAGCAGTACTTC. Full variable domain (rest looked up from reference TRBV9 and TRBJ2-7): DSGVTQTPKHLITATGQRVTLRCSPRSGDLSVYWYQQSLDQGLQFLIQYYNGEERAKGNILERFSAQQFPDLHSELNLSSLELGDSALYFCASSVGNEQYFGPGTRLTVT.

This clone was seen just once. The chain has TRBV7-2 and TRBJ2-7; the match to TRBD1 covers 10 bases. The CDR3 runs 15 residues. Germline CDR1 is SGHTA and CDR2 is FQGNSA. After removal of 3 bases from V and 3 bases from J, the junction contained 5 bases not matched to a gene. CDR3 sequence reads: CASSFWTGGDYEQYF. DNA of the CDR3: TGTGCCAGCAGCTTCTGGACAGGGGGTGACTACGAGCAGTACTTC.

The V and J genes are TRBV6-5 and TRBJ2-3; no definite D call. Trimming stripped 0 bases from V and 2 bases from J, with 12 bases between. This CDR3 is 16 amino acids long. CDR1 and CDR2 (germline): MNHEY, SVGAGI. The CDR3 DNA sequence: TGTGCCAGCAGTTACTCCGCAGGTTGGGACACAGATACGCAGTATTTT. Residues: CASSYSAGWDTDTQYF.

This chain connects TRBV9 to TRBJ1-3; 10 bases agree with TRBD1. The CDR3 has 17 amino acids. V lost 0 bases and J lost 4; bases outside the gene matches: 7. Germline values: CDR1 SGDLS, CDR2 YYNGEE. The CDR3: CASSVVGTGAGGNTIYF. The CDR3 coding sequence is TGTGCCAGCAGCGTAGTAGGGACAGGGGCGGGCGGAAACACCATATATTTT.

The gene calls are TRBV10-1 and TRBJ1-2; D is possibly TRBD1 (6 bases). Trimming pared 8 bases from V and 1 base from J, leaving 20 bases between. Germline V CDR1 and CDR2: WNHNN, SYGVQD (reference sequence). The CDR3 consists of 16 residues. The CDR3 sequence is CASRKRGGGHNYGYTF. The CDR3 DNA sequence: TGCGCCAGCCGCAAGCGGGGCGGGGGGCATAACTATGGCTACACCTTC.

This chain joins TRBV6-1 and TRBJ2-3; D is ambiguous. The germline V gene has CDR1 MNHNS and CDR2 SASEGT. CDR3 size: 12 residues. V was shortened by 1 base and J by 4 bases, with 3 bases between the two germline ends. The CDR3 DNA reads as TGTGCCAGCAGTGAAGTTGCAGATACGCAGTATTTT. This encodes CASSEVADTQYF.